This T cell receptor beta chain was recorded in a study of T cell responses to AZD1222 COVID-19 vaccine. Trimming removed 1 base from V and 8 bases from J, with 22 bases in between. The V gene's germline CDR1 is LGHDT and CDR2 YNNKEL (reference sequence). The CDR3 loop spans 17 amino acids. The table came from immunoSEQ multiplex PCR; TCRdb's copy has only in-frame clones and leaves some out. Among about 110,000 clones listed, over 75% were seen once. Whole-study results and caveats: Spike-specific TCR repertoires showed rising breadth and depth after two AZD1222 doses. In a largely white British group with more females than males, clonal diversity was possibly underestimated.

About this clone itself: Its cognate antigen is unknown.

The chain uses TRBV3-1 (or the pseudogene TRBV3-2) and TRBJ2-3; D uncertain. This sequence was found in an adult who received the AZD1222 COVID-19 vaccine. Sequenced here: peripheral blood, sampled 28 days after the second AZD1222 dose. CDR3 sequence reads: CASSQAQSLPDPFTQYF. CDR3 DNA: TGTGCCAGCAGCCAAGCCCAATCTTTACCCGACCCCTTTACGCAGTATTTT.